The 7 T cell receptor beta chains presented below share a single source sample, sequenced in a study of shared clonotypes between healthy human individuals. Method: immunoSEQ multiplex PCR; TCRdb's copy keeps in-frame clones and lacks some. The data show about 510,000 clones, with around 74% seen just once and approximately 13% held by the top ten. The sequencing sample was made of PBMCs. The receptor set was obtained from a woman aged 40 to 50 in good health. Some clones in this sample may be carry-over from other donors' samples.

This clone showed up just once. V is TRBV15 and J is TRBJ1-1; 10 bases are a match to TRBD1. J lost 1 base, V lost 9 bases, and 5 bases had no gene match. Germline V gene lookup returns CDR1 LNHNV and CDR2 YYDKDF (reference sequence). CDR3 length: 14 amino acids. The CDR3 loop is CATQRDRGNTEAFF. DNA of the CDR3: TGTGCCACGCAGCGGGACAGGGGGAACACTGAAGCTTTCTTT.

The rearrangement links TRBV5-1 to TRBJ2-2, with D perhaps given as TRBD1 or TRBD2 (6 bases each). The CDR3 runs 15 residues. Germline V gene lookup returns CDR1 SGHRS and CDR2 YFSETQ. The germline V and J ends were trimmed by 5 bases and 1 base, with 12 bases remaining between them. DNA of the CDR3: TGCGCCAGCAGTCCGGAGGGACAGAACACCGGGGAGCTGTTTTTT. Residues: CASSPEGQNTGELFF.

This chain joins TRBV5-4 and TRBJ2-3, with 7 bases aligning to TRBD2. Germline loops: CDR1 SGHNT, CDR2 YYREEE (reference sequence). This CDR3 has 14 residues. Germline trimming cut 4 bases from V and 0 bases from J; bases unmatched to any gene: 2. This CDR3 is CASSPTSSTDTQYF. CDR3 DNA: TGTGCCAGCAGCCCGACTAGCAGCACAGATACGCAGTATTTT.

The gene calls are TRBV5-6 and TRBJ2-2; the D gene is possibly TRBD2 (6 bases). The CDR3 consists of 16 residues. Germline CDR1 SGHDT, CDR2 YYEEEE. The V end lost 1 base, the J end lost 6 bases, and 16 bases lay between the germline ends. CDR3 sequence: CASSLWLPWGAGELFF. As DNA, the CDR3 is TGTGCCAGCAGCTTGTGGCTCCCGTGGGGGGCCGGGGAGCTGTTTTTT.

The V call is TRBV19, the J call TRBJ2-1, with a weak D call TRBD1 (6 bases). The V gene's germline CDR1 is LNHDA and CDR2 SQIVND (reference sequence). This CDR3 is 12 amino acids long. Trimming shortened V by 5 bases and J by 7 bases, and 9 bases separated the two germline ends. The CDR3 region has the DNA TGTGCCAGTAGTGACAGGTGGAATGAGCAGTTCTTC. This sequence encodes CASSDRWNEQFF. Using reference TRBV19 and TRBJ2-1 for the parts outside the CDR3, the full variable domain is DGGITQSPKYLFRKEGQNVTLSCEQNLNHDAMYWYRQDPGQGLRLIYYSQIVNDFQKGDIAEGYSVSREKKESFPLTVTSAQKNPTAFYLCASSDRWNEQFFGPGTRLTVL.

This chain connects TRBV27 to TRBJ2-1, with D perhaps assigned TRBD1 or TRBD2 (5 bases each). The CDR3 consists of 15 residues. Germline V gene data show CDR1 as MNHEY and CDR2 as SMNVEV (reference sequence). The V and J ends lost 9 bases and 7 bases respectively, with 22 bases between them. The CDR3 is CARSLRGPEPNEQFF. The DNA for the CDR3 is TGTGCCAGGTCACTCCGGGGCCCCGAACCGAATGAGCAGTTCTTC.

The rearrangement links TRBV15 to TRBJ2-7; 10 bases line up with TRBD2. V was pared by 6 bases and J by 6 bases, with 11 bases of the junction left unmatched. Germline V lookup: CDR1 LNHNV, CDR2 YYDKDF (reference sequence). The CDR3 length is 15 residues. DNA for the CDR3: TGTGCCACCAGGCTTACTCTAGCGGGAGTAAGCGAGCAGTACTTC. Translation gives CATRLTLAGVSEQYF.